This passage covers 11 T cell receptor beta chains from one sample sequenced in a study of T cell responses to AZD1222 COVID-19 vaccine. Method: immunoSEQ multiplex PCR; TCRdb's copy keeps in-frame clones and lacks some. The sample gives around 65,000 clones, more than 70% of which show up once; 11% to 15% is in the top ten. The sequencing here drew on peripheral blood, taken on day 0 of AZD1222 vaccination. These receptor sequences come from an adult in good health.

This rearrangement joins TRBV4-3 to TRBJ2-3, with TRBD2 matching over 10 bases. V dropped 0 bases and J dropped 5; count of bases not matched to a gene: 8. The CDR3 consists of 17 residues. Germline CDR1 LGHNA, CDR2 YSLEER. The CDR3 bases are TGCGCCAGCAGCCAAGAACCCAGCGGGGGGGCCGAAGATACGCAGTATTTT. This gives the protein CASSQEPSGGAEDTQYF.

This sequence joins TRBV7-9 and TRBJ1-3; D perhaps matches TRBD1 (5 bases). The CDR3 is made up of 16 amino acids. Germline CDR1 and CDR2: SEHNR and FQNEAQ (reference sequence). V was cut by 5 bases and J by 2 bases, with 16 bases left in between. CDR3 coding DNA: TGTGCCAGCAGCCCTCCGGGGGTGAGAGCTGGAAACACCATATATTTT. Translated, it gives CASSPPGVRAGNTIYF.

The rearrangement uses TRBV28 and TRBJ1-5, with no clear D. V lost 5 bases, J lost 10 bases, and 12 bases lay in between. The CDR3 sequence is 12 residues long. Germline assignment: CDR1 MDHEN and CDR2 SYDVKM. The CDR3 is CASSPSLEPQHF. Here the CDR3 DNA reads TGTGCCAGCAGTCCTTCCCTGGAACCCCAGCATTTT.

This clone was seen a few times. V usage is TRBV3-1 (or the pseudogene TRBV3-2) and J usage is TRBJ1-3; D is undetermined. Germline assignment: CDR1 LGHDT and CDR2 YNNKEL (reference sequence). This CDR3 has 14 residues. V was clipped by 1 base and J by 7 bases, with 11 bases between them. CDR3 nucleotide sequence: TGTGCCAGCAGCCAAGGGGGAGATGGGAACACCATATATTTT. Protein sequence: CASSQGGDGNTIYF.

The chain employs TRBV19 and TRBJ2-3, with 11 bases lining up with TRBD2. V gave up 3 bases and J gave up 2 bases; unmatched junction bases: 10. The CDR3 totals 18 residues. Germline loops: CDR1 LNHDA, CDR2 SQIVND (reference sequence). The CDR3 sequence: CASSIRVRLAGNTDTQYF. The CDR3, as DNA: TGTGCCAGTAGTATTAGGGTACGACTAGCGGGGAACACAGATACGCAGTATTTT. Based on the CDR3 plus reference TRBV19 and TRBJ2-3, the full variable domain is DGGITQSPKYLFRKEGQNVTLSCEQNLNHDAMYWYRQDPGQGLRLIYYSQIVNDFQKGDIAEGYSVSREKKESFPLTVTSAQKNPTAFYLCASSIRVRLAGNTDTQYFGPGTRLTVL.

This clone was recorded a few times. The chain carries TRBV3-1 (or the pseudogene TRBV3-2) and TRBJ2-3; 9 nucleotides line up with TRBD2. CDR1 is LGHDT and CDR2 is YNNKEL in the germline V gene (reference sequence). The length of the CDR3 is 16 residues. Losses at the gene ends were 4 bases for V and 1 base for J; bases not matched to a gene: 6. CDR3 residues: CASSPFGGGGTDTQYF. CDR3 DNA sequence: TGTGCCAGCAGCCCATTCGGCGGGGGGGGCACAGATACGCAGTATTTT.

The CDR3 protein is CASSRDRSGTQYF. The CDR3, as DNA: TGTGCCAGCAGCCGCGACAGGTCCGGGACCCAGTACTTC. The chain links TRBV11-3 to TRBJ2-5, with a weak D call TRBD1 (6 bases). Trimming cost V 5 bases and J 7 bases, with 14 bases left between them. From germline, CDR1 is SGHNT and CDR2 YENEEA. There are 13 residues in the CDR3.

This rearrangement joins TRBV29-1 to TRBJ1-2; D is ambiguous. V lost 6 bases, J lost 0 bases, and 11 bases lay in between. Germline CDR1 and CDR2: SQVTM and ANQGSEA. The CDR3 extends over 13 amino acids. For the CDR3, the DNA is TGCAGCGTGACGGACGGGACTAACTATGGCTACACCTTC. This gives the protein CSVTDGTNYGYTF.

The genes are TRBV28 and TRBJ1-5; 7 positions match TRBD1. CDR1 and CDR2 from the germline V gene are MDHEN and SYDVKM. The V segment lost 6 bases and the J segment 5 bases; nucleotides outside the gene matches: 4. This CDR3 is 13 amino acids long. CDR3 loop: CASRDREHQPQHF. CDR3 in DNA: TGTGCCAGCAGAGACAGGGAACATCAGCCCCAGCATTTT.

The chain carries TRBV3-1 (or the pseudogene TRBV3-2) and TRBJ1-2; D is unclear. The length of the CDR3 is 14 residues. With 4 bases removed from V and 0 bases from J, the gap between germline ends came to 9 bases. Germline CDR1 is LGHDT and CDR2 is YNNKEL (reference sequence). The CDR3 sequence: CASSPSNANYGYTF. CDR3 DNA: TGTGCCAGCAGCCCCTCTAACGCTAACTATGGCTACACCTTC.

This clone was seen a few times. The J gene is TRBJ2-1, the V gene TRBV6-2 or TRBV6-3, with 8 bases fitting TRBD2. The CDR3 has 15 residues. The V segment lost 4 bases and the J segment 7 bases; nucleotides outside the gene matches: 9. Germline CDR1 is MNHEY and CDR2 is SVGEGT. CDR3 in amino acids: CASSFGGAVGNEQFF. CDR3 sequence (DNA): TGTGCCAGCAGTTTCGGGGGGGCCGTAGGAAATGAGCAGTTCTTC.